The clone carrying this T cell receptor (beta chain) has ten or more counts. The source of the sample is a study of T cells in Graves' hyperthyroidism and ophthalmopathy. The TCR beta CDR3 regions underwent amplification using RNA transcripts as the source. HTBI primers drove first-round RT-PCR of the TCR CDR3. In TCRdb, the multiplex PCR reads were re-called with MiXCR into one record per CDR3 protein. The repertoire includes about 300,000 distinct CDR3 sequences, 25% to 30% of them detected once, and approximately 30% sits in the top ten. The germline CDR1 and CDR2 sequences are ENHRY and SYGVKD. This CDR3 has 14 amino acids. With V trimmed by 6 bases and J by 6 bases, 9 bases remained unmatched.

The TCR originated in a man aged 35-49 years with Graves' hyperthyroidism that later progressed to Graves' ophthalmopathy. This chain connects TRBV10-3 to TRBJ1-1, with 8 bases identical to TRBD1. Sequenced sample: blood. CDR3 sequence reads: CAIRQRQGTAEAFF. Here the CDR3 DNA reads TGTGCCATCAGACAACGACAGGGGACGGCTGAAGCTTTCTTT.